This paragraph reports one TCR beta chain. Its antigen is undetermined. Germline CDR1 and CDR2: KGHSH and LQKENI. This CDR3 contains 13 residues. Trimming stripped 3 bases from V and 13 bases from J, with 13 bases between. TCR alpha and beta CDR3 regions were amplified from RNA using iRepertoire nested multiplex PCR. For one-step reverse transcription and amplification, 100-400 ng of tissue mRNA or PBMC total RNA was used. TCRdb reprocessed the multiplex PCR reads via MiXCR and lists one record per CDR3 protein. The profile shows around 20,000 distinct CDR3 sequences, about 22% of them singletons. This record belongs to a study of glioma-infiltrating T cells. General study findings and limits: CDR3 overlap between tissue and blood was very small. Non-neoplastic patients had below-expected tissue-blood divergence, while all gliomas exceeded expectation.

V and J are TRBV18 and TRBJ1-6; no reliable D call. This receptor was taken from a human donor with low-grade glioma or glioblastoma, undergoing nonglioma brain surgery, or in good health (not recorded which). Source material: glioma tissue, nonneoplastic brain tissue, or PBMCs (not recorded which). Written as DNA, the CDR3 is TGTGCCAGCTCACCGGCAGATACCTGGCCCCTCCACTTT. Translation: CASSPADTWPLHF.